These T cell receptor beta chains were read from a single sample in a study of read filtering for tumor transcriptome and immune sequencing. TCRdb recomputed calls from the reads with MiXCR, one row per CDR3 protein. The table records 94,000 or so distinct CDR3 sequences, over 9% of them present only once. The sample taken for sequencing was a population of CD138-negative cells sorted from bone marrow. The source is a donor at least 40 years old with multiple myeloma. Each CDR3 is given with its conserved first and last residue. A D gene is named only where the DNA matches it firmly. Each size is once, few or many counts, or a class when the clone is expanded.

TGTGCCAGCAGTATCCCTGGGGGCCTAACTAATGGCTACACCTTC | CASSIPGGLTNGYTF | TRBJ1-2 | TRBV28 | . | many
TGCAGCGTTGAAGAGGGGAAGGGGGCCTCCTACAATGAGCAGTTCTTC | CSVEEGKGASYNEQFF | TRBJ2-1 | TRBV29-1 | TRBD1 | many
TGTGCCAGCAGCCCAGGAGGGGCGGGAACTGAAGCTTTCTTT | CASSPGGAGTEAFF | TRBJ1-1 | TRBV7-3 | . | many
TGCAGTGCAAAGCCGGGACTAGCGGGAGACGAGCAGTTCTTC | CSAKPGLAGDEQFF | TRBJ2-1 | TRBV20-1 | TRBD2 | many
TGTGCCAGCAGCTTAGCCCTCACAGGGACGGGATGGGAAGAGACCCAGTACTTC | CASSLALTGTGWEETQYF | TRBJ2-5 | TRBV7-8 | . | many
TGCGCCAGCAGCCTTGGGGTAGCACCCGAGGAGAATGAGCAGTTCTTC | CASSLGVAPEENEQFF | TRBJ2-1 | TRBV5-1 | . | many
TGCAGTGCTAGTCAGCAAGAGACCCAGTACTTC | CSASQQETQYF | TRBJ2-5 | TRBV20-1 | . | many
TGCAGCGTTGTCCGGGACAGGAGGGAGACCCAGTACTTC | CSVVRDRRETQYF | TRBJ2-5 | TRBV29-1 | TRBD1 | many
TGTGCCAGTAGGAACCCTGGGTCGGACACCGGGGAGCTGTTTTTT | CASRNPGSDTGELFF | TRBJ2-2 | TRBV7-8 | . | many
TGCAGTGCTAGAGATTCGGGGATTGGTAGCGGAAGCTCTGGGGCCAACGTCCTGACTTTC | CSARDSGIGSGSSGANVLTF | TRBJ2-6 | TRBV20-1 | . | many
TGTGCCAGCAGCTTAGCAGGGGGCTCAGATACGCAGTATTTT | CASSLAGGSDTQYF | TRBJ2-3 | TRBV7-3 | TRBD1 | many